The clone carrying this T cell receptor (beta chain) has a handful of counts. What it recognizes is unknown. Trimming took 0 bases from V and 0 from J, leaving 10 bases between them. Germline V gives CDR1 SGHVS, CDR2 FNYEAQ. The CDR3 extends over 16 amino acids. During its preparation, the TCRbeta library received unique molecular identifiers. TCRdb re-derived calls from the PCR reads in MiXCR, one entry per CDR3 protein. The sample lists 800,000 to 1,000,000 distinct CDR3 sequences; around 30% were seen once. The data are from a study of T-cell reconstitution after alpha-beta-depleted transplantation in children. Study-wide results and caveats: Several hundred rapidly expanded clones from non-depleted graft cells reportedly supplied alpha-beta T cells about two months post-transplant. At the one-year point after transplant, T-cell counts and TCRbeta diversity were found to come mostly from T cells that had been newly produced.

This receptor was taken from a boy younger than two who had a stem cell transplant for SCID, so the T cells may come from the graft donor. The sequencing used PBMCs, mostly from graft donor cells, collected 360 days after TCRalphabeta/CD19-depleted stem cell transplant. The rearrangement joins TRBV7-6 to TRBJ2-3, with D possibly matching TRBD2 (6 bases). The CDR3 nucleotides read TGTGCCAGCAGCTTAGCGAAGCGGGCCAGCACAGATACGCAGTATTTT. This codes for CASSLAKRASTDTQYF.